This T cell receptor (beta chain) stems from a study of cytomegalovirus exposure and HLA in healthy donors. CDR1 SGHVS and CDR2 FQNEAQ come from the germline V gene. This CDR3 is built from 12 residues. General study findings and limits: Reportedly, cytomegalovirus status was diagnosed with high sensitivity and specificity.

Turning to this clone: What it recognizes is unknown. The junction shows a germline mismatch at one end, possibly a read error.

The data were produced by immunoSEQ multiplex PCR, yet TCRdb's version contains in-frame clones alone and is incomplete. The table records roughly 110,000 clones, less than 90% of them present only once. Sequenced sample: PBMCs. The chain is built from TRBV7-8 and TRBJ2-7, with D perhaps TRBD1 (5 bases). The TCR originated in a woman younger than 30 in good health and CMV-seropositive. The CDR3 loop reads CASSLALAGISF. The CDR3 DNA reads TGTGCCAGCAGCTTAGCTTTAGCAGGGATCTCCTTC.